A single sample is the source of the 31 T cell receptor beta chains below, sequenced in a study of blood T cell repertoires in COVID-19. Data came from immunoSEQ multiplex PCR; TCRdb stores just in-frame clones and leaves some out. The sample has fewer than 350,000 clones; about 85% are singletons. Sequencing was carried out using PBMCs or T cells enriched from blood (not recorded which). The receptors shown here come from a woman between 45 and 60 years old who had recovered from COVID-19.

This clone was detected a few times. The rearrangement uses TRBV11-2 and TRBJ1-5; TRBD1 matches at 7 bases. Unmatched junction bases numbered 1, after V lost 3 bases and J lost 5 bases. The CDR3 covers 13 residues. Germline loops: CDR1 SGHAT, CDR2 FQNNGV. The CDR3 is CASSFGQDQPQHF. CDR3 DNA sequence: TGTGCCAGCAGCTTTGGACAGGATCAGCCCCAGCATTTT.

The rearrangement links TRBV30 to TRBJ1-1, with D maybe TRBD1 (5 bases). CDR1 is GTSNPN, CDR2 SVGIG, per germline (reference sequence). This CDR3 contains 14 residues. Trimming removed 4 bases from V and 0 bases from J, with 12 bases in between. The CDR3 loop is CAWIPGLVNTEAFF. The CDR3 nucleotides read TGTGCCTGGATCCCAGGGTTGGTGAACACTGAAGCTTTCTTT. Using reference TRBV30 and TRBJ1-1 for the parts outside the CDR3, the full variable domain is SQTIHQWPATLVQPVGSPLSLECTVEGTSNPNLYWYRQAAGRGLQLLFYSVGIGQISSEVPQNLSASRPQDRQFILSSKKLLLSDSGFYLCAWIPGLVNTEAFFGQGTRLTVV.

This clone appeared once. The rearrangement links TRBV7-2 to TRBJ2-1; TRBD2 matches 8 bases. In germline, CDR1 is SGHTA, CDR2 FQGNSA. There are 15 residues in the CDR3. With V trimmed by 7 bases and J by 5 bases, 10 bases remained unmatched. The CDR3 coding sequence is TGTGCCAGCACGAGACTGGGACTAGGGGACAATGAGCAGTTCTTC. Protein sequence: CASTRLGLGDNEQFF.

The V gene is TRBV3-1 (or the pseudogene TRBV3-2), the J gene TRBJ2-3; 7 bases line up with TRBD2. Germline CDR1 LGHDT, CDR2 YNNKEL (reference sequence). With V trimmed by 1 base and J by 5 bases, 6 bases remained unmatched. This CDR3 is built from 15 residues. The CDR3 region has the DNA TGTGCCAGCAGCCAAGGGCCTGGGGGGGGAGATACGCAGTATTTT. Its protein is CASSQGPGGGDTQYF.

CDR3 sequence: CAWTRSVWGYTF. CDR3 coding DNA: TGTGCCTGGACCCGCAGTGTGTGGGGCTACACCTTC. The V and J genes are TRBV30 and TRBJ1-2; D not certain. There are 12 residues in the CDR3. The germline gives CDR1 GTSNPN, CDR2 SVGIG (reference sequence). Trimming pared 4 bases from V and 8 bases from J, leaving 14 bases between.

The V and J genes are TRBV13 and TRBJ1-2; no clear D gene. There are 14 residues in the CDR3. From germline, CDR1 is PRHDT and CDR2 FYEKMQ (reference sequence). V was clipped by 5 bases and J by 4 bases, with 14 bases between them. The DNA for the CDR3 is TGTGCCAGCAGCCACCGGGTGGCTGGCTATGGCTACACCTTC. This sequence encodes CASSHRVAGYGYTF.

The chain couples TRBV6-5 to TRBJ2-3; possible D gene TRBD1, 7 bases. The germline V gene has CDR1 MNHEY and CDR2 SVGAGI. The ends were cut back, 7 bases at V and 3 bases at J, with 17 bases in the middle. The CDR3 consists of 15 residues. The CDR3 loop is CASKRGTEGTDTQYF. CDR3 in DNA: TGTGCCAGCAAACGGGGGACAGAGGGGACAGATACGCAGTATTTT.

The chain is built from TRBV10-3 and TRBJ2-3, with 10 bases aligning to TRBD2. The V segment lost 0 bases and the J segment 6 bases; nucleotides outside the gene matches: 6. The germline gives CDR1 ENHRY, CDR2 SYGVKD. The CDR3 length is 16 residues. CDR3 amino acids: CAISESSSGGIDTQYF. CDR3 nucleotides: TGTGCCATCAGTGAGTCGTCTAGCGGGGGTATCGATACGCAGTATTTT.

V is TRBV5-1 and J is TRBJ2-1, with a possible D match to TRBD2 (6 bases). Trimming took off 5 bases at V and 5 bases at J, with 14 bases between the two ends. The CDR3 runs to 14 residues. In germline, CDR1 is SGHRS, CDR2 YFSETQ. This CDR3 is CASRREGPHNEQFF. The CDR3 DNA reads TGCGCCAGCAGGCGGGAAGGCCCCCACAATGAGCAGTTCTTC. The full variable domain, in which reference TRBV5-1 and TRBJ2-1 provide the parts outside the CDR3, is KAGVTQTPRYLIKTRGQQVTLSCSPISGHRSVSWYQQTPGQGLQFLFEYFSETQRNKGNFPGRFSGRQFSNSRSEMNVSTLELGDSALYLCASRREGPHNEQFFGPGTRLTVL.

The J gene is TRBJ1-2, the V gene TRBV9; no reliable D call. Trimming took 3 bases from V and 1 from J, leaving 10 bases between them. Germline values: CDR1 SGDLS, CDR2 YYNGEE. CDR3 length: 14 residues. CDR3 DNA sequence: TGTGCCAGCAGCGACGCGGGGAATAACTATGGCTACACCTTC. This codes for CASSDAGNNYGYTF. Based on the CDR3 plus reference TRBV9 and TRBJ1-2, the full variable domain is DSGVTQTPKHLITATGQRVTLRCSPRSGDLSVYWYQQSLDQGLQFLIQYYNGEERAKGNILERFSAQQFPDLHSELNLSSLELGDSALYFCASSDAGNNYGYTFGSGTRLTVV.

The chain joins TRBV19 to TRBJ2-3; TRBD1 is a possible D gene (5 bases). The CDR3 extends over 13 amino acids. Germline V gene lookup returns CDR1 LNHDA and CDR2 SQIVND (reference sequence). The V and J ends lost 3 bases and 6 bases respectively, with 10 bases between them. Here the CDR3 DNA reads TGTGCCAGTAGTATTTCCAGGGCGGATACGCAGTATTTT. Translation: CASSISRADTQYF. The full variable domain, completed using reference TRBV19 and TRBJ2-3, is DGGITQSPKYLFRKEGQNVTLSCEQNLNHDAMYWYRQDPGQGLRLIYYSQIVNDFQKGDIAEGYSVSREKKESFPLTVTSAQKNPTAFYLCASSISRADTQYFGPGTRLTVL.

This chain connects TRBV29-1 to TRBJ2-7, with TRBD2 matching over 9 bases. V was clipped by 0 bases and J by 2 bases; unmatched bases: 11. The germline V gene encodes CDR1 SQVTM and CDR2 ANQGSEA. The CDR3 is 17 amino acids. The chain's CDR3 is CSVEDGVGASGTYEQYF. CDR3 nucleotides: TGCAGCGTTGAAGACGGGGTTGGGGCTAGCGGGACCTACGAGCAGTACTTC.

The gene calls are TRBV6-5 and TRBJ2-5; TRBD2 might be the D (6 bases). Germline CDR1 reads MNHEY; CDR2 reads SVGAGI. This CDR3 has 13 residues. V was pared by 6 bases and J by 2 bases, with 10 bases between. The CDR3 loop is CASRKGGQETQYF. In nucleotides, the CDR3 is TGTGCCAGCAGGAAGGGAGGACAAGAGACCCAGTACTTC.

The chain couples TRBV12-5 to TRBJ2-1, with D maybe TRBD2 (6 bases). The V and J ends lost 0 bases and 3 bases respectively, with 15 bases between them. The CDR3 contains 17 residues. The V gene's germline CDR1 is LGHNT and CDR2 FRNRAP. This chain's CDR3 is CASGLVSGGISYNEQFF. The CDR3 DNA is TGTGCTAGTGGTTTGGTATCGGGCGGGATAAGCTACAATGAGCAGTTCTTC.

The V and J genes are TRBV10-2 and TRBJ2-7, with D tentatively TRBD2 (5 bases). V was clipped by 9 bases and J by 1 base, with 16 bases between them. The CDR3 totals 14 residues. Germline assignment: CDR1 WSHSY and CDR2 SAAADI. The CDR3 loop reads CASRVGAGSYEQYF. For the CDR3, the DNA is TGCGCCAGTAGGGTGGGTGCGGGTTCCTACGAGCAGTACTTC.

The chain couples TRBV28 to TRBJ1-5, with 8 bases identical to TRBD1. Losses at the gene ends were 9 bases for V and 6 bases for J; bases not matched to a gene: 4. The CDR3 is 12 amino acids. Germline V gives CDR1 MDHEN, CDR2 SYDVKM. The CDR3 is CASTQGGQPQHF. In nucleotides, the CDR3 is TGTGCCAGTACACAGGGGGGTCAGCCCCAGCATTTT.

The chain is built from TRBV3-1 (or the pseudogene TRBV3-2) and TRBJ2-7, with 7 bases identical to TRBD1. CDR3 length: 12 amino acids. CDR1 and CDR2 from the germline V gene are LGHDT and YNNKEL (reference sequence). V trimming: 5 bases; J trimming: 6 bases; junction bases outside the gene matches: 4. CDR3: CASSRTGIEQYF. The CDR3 DNA reads as TGTGCCAGCAGCAGGACAGGTATCGAGCAGTACTTC.

This chain links TRBV30 with TRBJ1-2; unclear D gene. This CDR3 has 14 amino acids. The germline CDR1 and CDR2 sequences are GTSNPN and SVGIG (reference sequence). V lost 2 bases and J 4 bases, leaving 14 bases between the germline ends. CDR3 sequence (DNA): TGTGCCTGGAGTCAGAGGAGGAGGATCTATGGCTACACCTTC. This gives the protein CAWSQRRRIYGYTF.

The CDR3 here is CASSRPAGGNTEAFF. CDR3 DNA sequence: TGTGCCAGCAGTAGGCCCGCAGGGGGGAACACTGAAGCTTTCTTT. The rearrangement joins TRBV6-2 or TRBV6-3 to TRBJ1-1; TRBD1 aligns across 7 bases. The length of the CDR3 is 15 residues. Germline V gene lookup returns CDR1 MNHEY and CDR2 SVGEGT. Losses at the gene ends were 5 bases for V and 1 base for J; bases not matched to a gene: 7.

The chain combines TRBV7-2 with TRBJ2-2; D may be TRBD2 (5 bases). Trimming stripped 1 base from V and 3 bases from J, with 6 bases between. The CDR3 extends over 14 amino acids. Germline V gives CDR1 SGHTA, CDR2 FQGNSA. This CDR3 is CASSLGTHTGELFF. DNA for the CDR3: TGTGCCAGCAGCTTAGGGACTCACACCGGGGAGCTGTTTTTT.

The chain uses TRBV3-1 (or the pseudogene TRBV3-2) and TRBJ2-7; 9 nucleotides match TRBD1. This CDR3 spans 15 amino acids. V trimming: 1 base; J trimming: 2 bases; junction bases outside the gene matches: 3. In germline, CDR1 is LGHDT, CDR2 YNNKEL (reference sequence). The chain's CDR3 is CASSQATGGPYEQYF. The CDR3 DNA reads as TGTGCCAGCAGCCAAGCCACAGGGGGCCCCTACGAGCAGTACTTC.

The J gene is TRBJ2-7, the V gene TRBV11-2; 7 bases line up with TRBD2. Germline CDR1 is SGHAT and CDR2 is FQNNGV. CDR3 length: 18 residues. The ends lost 7 bases at V and 10 bases at J; junction bases unmatched: 28. CDR3 sequence (DNA): TGTGCCAGCACCCGCCCTTGGGGGACTACGAGCAGTGGCTACGGACAGTACTTC. Protein product: CASTRPWGTTSSGYGQYF.

The chain has TRBV5-5 and TRBJ1-2, with D possibly TRBD1 on 6 matching bases. Germline CDR1 SGHKS, CDR2 YYEKEE (reference sequence). V lost 3 bases and J lost 0, with 6 bases in between. The CDR3 runs 13 residues. The CDR3 spells CASSWDTNYGYTF. CDR3 sequence (DNA): TGTGCCAGCAGCTGGGACACTAACTATGGCTACACCTTC.

This clone was seen a single time. The chain recombines TRBV10-3 with TRBJ1-1, with D possibly matching TRBD1 (5 bases). Deletions cut 0 bases from V and 6 bases from J, with 11 bases between. The CDR3 is made up of 14 amino acids. CDR1 ENHRY and CDR2 SYGVKD come from the germline V gene. DNA of the CDR3: TGTGCCATCAGTGAGTCCATCCGACAGTCTGAAGCTTTCTTT. Protein: CAISESIRQSEAFF.

This chain links TRBV6-4 with TRBJ2-3, with 8 bases fitting TRBD1. The V segment lost 2 bases and the J segment 4 bases; nucleotides outside the gene matches: 5. From germline, CDR1 is MRHNA and CDR2 SNTAGT. The CDR3 runs to 15 residues. CDR3 amino acids: CASSDPGTGSDTQYF. DNA for the CDR3: TGTGCCAGCAGTGACCCCGGGACAGGTTCAGATACGCAGTATTTT.

The genes are TRBV7-6 and TRBJ1-3; 9 nucleotides match TRBD1. Looked up from germline, CDR1 is SGHVS and CDR2 is FNYEAQ. The CDR3 runs to 15 residues. The junction had 4 bases not matched to a gene; V was cut back by 5 bases and J by 2 bases. The DNA of the CDR3 is TGTGCCAGCAGCCCTACAGGGGGCACTGGAAACACCATATATTTT. Protein: CASSPTGGTGNTIYF. The whole variable domain, remainder taken from reference TRBV7-6 and TRBJ1-3, is GAGVSQSPRYKVTKRGQDVALRCDPISGHVSLYWYRQALGQGPEFLTYFNYEAQQDKSGLPNDRFSAERPEGSISTLTIQRTEQRDSAMYRCASSPTGGTGNTIYFGEGSWLTVV.

This clone has a single count. The chain is built from TRBV2 and TRBJ1-1; D ambiguous. CDR3 length: 16 residues. The germline V gene encodes CDR1 SNHLY and CDR2 FYNNEI. V lost 4 bases to trimming and J lost 4 bases, with 19 bases between them. The CDR3 reads CASSVGRLRMGTEAFF. The DNA for the CDR3 is TGTGCCAGCAGTGTCGGGAGGCTACGTATGGGCACTGAAGCTTTCTTT.

The chain uses TRBV5-1 and TRBJ1-1; 7 nucleotides match TRBD1. Germline CDR1 reads SGHRS; CDR2 reads YFSETQ. This CDR3 region has 15 residues. Germline trimming cut 4 bases from V and 0 bases from J; bases unmatched to any gene: 6. CDR3 DNA sequence: TGCGCCAGCAGCCCGATGACAGGGTTGAACACTGAAGCTTTCTTT. This translates into CASSPMTGLNTEAFF.

This clone was detected once. The chain employs TRBV7-2 and TRBJ1-2; 7 nucleotides line up with TRBD1. This CDR3 spans 13 amino acids. The junction had 7 bases not matched to a gene; V was cut back by 5 bases and J by 7 bases. Germline V lookup: CDR1 SGHTA, CDR2 FQGNSA. The chain's CDR3 is CASSPTGRVGYTF. The CDR3 nucleotides read TGTGCCAGCAGCCCGACAGGGCGGGTTGGCTACACCTTC.

V is TRBV20-1 and J is TRBJ1-2, with D possibly being TRBD1 (6 bases). V shed 6 bases and J shed 5 bases, with 10 bases lying between them. CDR1 DFQATT and CDR2 SNEGSKA come from the germline V gene (reference sequence). The CDR3 loop spans 11 amino acids. CDR3 DNA sequence: TGCAGTGCGCTACAGGGTTATGGCTACACCTTC. Encoded protein: CSALQGYGYTF.

This chain connects TRBV28 to TRBJ1-2, with D unresolved. The CDR3 contains 12 residues. Between the trimmed V and J ends, which lost 5 bases and 5 bases, there was a span of 9 bases. Per germline, CDR1 MDHEN and CDR2 SYDVKM. The CDR3 DNA sequence: TGTGCCAGCAGTAGTCGGGTTTATGGCTACACCTTC. It is translated as CASSSRVYGYTF.